This T cell receptor beta chain was captured by sequencing in a study of blood T cell repertoires in COVID-19. TCRdb's table, derived via immunoSEQ multiplex PCR, lists solely in-frame clones and lacks some. The data contain roughly 60,000 clones, about four fifths of them singletons. Germline lookup yields CDR1 SGHRS and CDR2 YFSETQ. V trimming: 2 bases; J trimming: 1 base; junction bases outside the gene matches: 4. The CDR3 is made up of 16 amino acids. The sample was peripheral blood. The rearrangement uses TRBV5-1 and TRBJ2-2; 8 bases agree with TRBD2. This TCR was recovered from a human donor in a cohort sampled during active COVID-19. CDR3 in amino acids: CASSLAGARNTGELFF. The CDR3 bases are TGCGCCAGCAGCTTAGCGGGGGCCAGGAACACCGGGGAGCTGTTTTTT.